This TCR beta chain was identified in a study of Ad26.COV2.S vaccination and SARS-CoV-2 variants. Whole-study context: Doses of Ad26.COV2.S were injected into muscle once or twice, 56 days apart.

Study-wide points: Considerable breadth of spike-specific CD8+ and CD4+ T cell responses has reportedly been documented following vaccination.

Of note for this clone: The target antigen is unknown.

Treatment reported: about 20 received Ad26.COV2.S at low or high dose, single or two shots; about 5 received placebo; per-sample allocation not given. After the first vaccine or placebo injection, samples were drawn on day 63. CDR1 is LGHNA and CDR2 is YSLEER in the germline V gene. The CDR3 runs 18 residues. With 3 bases removed from V and 0 bases from J, the gap between germline ends came to 18 bases. The table came from immunoSEQ multiplex PCR; TCRdb's copy has only in-frame clones and leaves some out. This sample has about 330,000 clones, with 85% to 90% found just once. The clonotype was recovered from a person between 18 and 65 years old who received the Ad26.COV2.S COVID-19 vaccine or a placebo. The chain is built from TRBV4-3 and TRBJ2-1; weak D call: TRBD2 (6 bases). The material sequenced was peripheral blood, taken in a trial of Ad26.COV2.S vaccine versus placebo. The DNA for the CDR3 is TGCGCCAGCAGCCACTCAAGCGCGGGGAGTAGCTCCTACAATGAGCAGTTCTTC. Its protein is CASSHSSAGSSSYNEQFF.